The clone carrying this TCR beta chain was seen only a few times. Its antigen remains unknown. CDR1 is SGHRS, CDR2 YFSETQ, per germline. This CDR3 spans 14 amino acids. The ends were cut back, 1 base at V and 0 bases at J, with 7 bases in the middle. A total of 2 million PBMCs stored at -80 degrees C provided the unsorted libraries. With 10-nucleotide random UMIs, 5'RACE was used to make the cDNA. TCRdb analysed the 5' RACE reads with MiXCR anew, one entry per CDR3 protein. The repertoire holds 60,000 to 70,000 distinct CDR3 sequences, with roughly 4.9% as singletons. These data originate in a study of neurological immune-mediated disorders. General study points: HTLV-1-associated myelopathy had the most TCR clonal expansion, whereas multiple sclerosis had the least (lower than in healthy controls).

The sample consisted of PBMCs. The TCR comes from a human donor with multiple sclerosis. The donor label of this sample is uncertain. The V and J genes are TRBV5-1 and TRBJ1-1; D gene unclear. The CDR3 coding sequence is TGCGCCAGCAGCTTGATAAGGCTGAACACTGAAGCTTTCTTT. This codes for CASSLIRLNTEAFF.